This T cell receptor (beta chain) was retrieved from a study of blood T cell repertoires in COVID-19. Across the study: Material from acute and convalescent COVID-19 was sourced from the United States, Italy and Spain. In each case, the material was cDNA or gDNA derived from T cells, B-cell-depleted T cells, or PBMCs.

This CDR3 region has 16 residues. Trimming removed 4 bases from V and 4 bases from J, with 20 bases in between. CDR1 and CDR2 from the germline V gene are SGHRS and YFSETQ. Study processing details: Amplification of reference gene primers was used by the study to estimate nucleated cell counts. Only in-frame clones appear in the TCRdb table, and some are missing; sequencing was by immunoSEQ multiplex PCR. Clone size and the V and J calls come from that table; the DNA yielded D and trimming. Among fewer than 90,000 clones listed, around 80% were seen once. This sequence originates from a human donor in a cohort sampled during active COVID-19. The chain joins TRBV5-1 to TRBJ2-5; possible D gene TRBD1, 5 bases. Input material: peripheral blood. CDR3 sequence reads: CASSTHWQGLGETQYF. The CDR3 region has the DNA TGCGCCAGCAGCACTCATTGGCAGGGATTAGGAGAGACCCAGTACTTC.